This T cell receptor (beta chain) emerged from a study of blood T cells in healthy people across ages. This clonotype was seen a handful of times. A J-beta primer mix and a sample-barcoded 5' primer were used in a second PCR of roughly 7 to 12 cycles. Every sample gave at least 2.5 million paired-end reads containing CDR3. MiXCR was run by TCRdb on the 5' RACE reads, yielding one entry per CDR3 protein. The profile shows about 900,000 distinct CDR3 sequences, about 48% of them singletons. Total RNA was extracted at no less than 6 micrograms per sample. The CDR3 is made up of 16 amino acids. Germline V gives CDR1 SGHVS, CDR2 FQNEAQ. The ends were cut back, 0 bases at V and 2 bases at J, with 12 bases in the middle.

The receptor's source is a man younger than 40 in good health. Sequencing used blood. This sequence joins TRBV7-8 and TRBJ2-3; maybe TRBD1 (6 bases). The CDR3 sequence is CASSLAVGQSTDTQYF. CDR3 bases: TGTGCCAGCAGCTTAGCAGTAGGACAGTCCACAGATACGCAGTATTTT.